This T cell receptor beta chain was recovered during a study of STAT3 mutations in large granular lymphocyte leukemia. Study information: 40% of treated T-LGLL patients showed hematologic response to immunosuppression.

Only in-frame clones appear in the TCRdb table, and some are missing; sequencing was by immunoSEQ multiplex PCR. The table includes about 10,000 clones, 54% detected once. Comment on this clone: Its antigen remains unknown.

Study results and caveats: Every T-LGLL patient had at least one immunodominant TCRbeta clonotype.

Germline CDR1 is SGHRS and CDR2 is YFSETQ. V shed 0 bases, J shed 7 bases, and the junction held 6 bases outside the gene matches. CDR3 length: 14 residues. The V call is TRBV5-1, the J call TRBJ2-5; 7 bases fit TRBD2. The sequence was collected from a boy between 5 and 17 years old with T-cell large granular lymphocyte leukemia. Some clones in this sample may be carry-over from other donors' samples. The sequencing input was peripheral blood mononuclear cells. The CDR3 DNA reads as TGCGCCAGCAGCTTGGAGGGAGGGCAACGGACCCAGTACTTC. This gives the protein CASSLEGGQRTQYF.